This TCR beta chain was identified during a study of blood T cell repertoires in COVID-19 (dated by TCRdb to about 2020). About the study as a whole: Samples from collaborators originated in the United States, Italy and Spain and spanned both the acute and convalescent phases of COVID-19. The material from the prospective study consisted of cDNA or gDNA derived from T cells, B-cell-depleted T cells, or PBMCs. Subjects who had been exposed to COVID-19, were actively infected with it, or had recovered from it provided the deeply sampled blood TCRbeta repertoires that made up the dataset. The repertoires were released in a freely available public database meant as a resource for research on the immune response to SARS-CoV-2. The samples were drawn from two sources: the first 160 participants of the ongoing ImmuneRACE study, and over 950 subjects contributed by 6 global collaborators. Nearly every sample came with metadata listing a de-identified subject ID, COVID-19 status, age in years and sex. HLA class I and class II types, where available, came from metadata supplied by the sample provider rather than from assay-based typing.

Collaborating institutions collected whole blood in K2EDTA tubes following their own protocols. For TCRbeta analysis, collaborator samples were shipped as frozen whole blood, as isolated PBMCs, or as DNA extracted from either sample type. On this clone itself: The antigen it recognizes is unknown. Nothing much larger sits one base from this clone, and base qualities are not available.

Reading from cysteine to phenylalanine, the CDR3 counts 17 amino acids. Only the CDR3 portion is preserved as DNA: 51 bases, with reading frame beginning at the first base. From the germline V gene, CDR1 is SGHVS and CDR2 is FNYEAQ. For this chain, trimming is 6 bases at the V end and 3 bases at the J end, and the number of junction bases without a gene match is 14. TCRbeta CDR3 regions were amplified from genomic DNA by means of the immunoSEQ Assay, a bias-controlled multiplex PCR. The study's processing was this. Nucleated cell counts per sample were estimated from amplification of reference gene primers within the assay. Sequence reads were collapsed and filtered to measure the absolute abundance of every unique TCRbeta CDR3 rearrangement. For each sample, productive Simpson clonality was calculated by taking the square root of Simpson's diversity index across productive rearrangements. TCRdb retrieved this table from immuneACCESS and kept in-frame rearrangements only. Not all clones are present; in checked studies, unresolved V genes account for under half, and no reason is known for the remainder. V, J and clone size were drawn from that table, and D and trimming were deduced from the DNA. This sample is represented by over 35,000 clones; roughly 92% of them were singletons. Jointly, the top ten make up roughly 10% of the sample.

Overall study outcomes, separate from this receptor: Clinical and demographic metadata were provided uncurated, with the amount varying by source and participant.

The TCR originated in a man between 50 and 59 years old with active COVID-19. The sample consisted of peripheral blood. This sequence uses TRBV7-6 and TRBJ2-7; 10 of the junction bases match TRBD2. Here is the DNA: TGTGCCAGCAGTCGAAAACCCACTAGCGGGACCAACTACGAGCAGTACTTC. Its amino acids are CASSRKPTSGTNYEQYF.